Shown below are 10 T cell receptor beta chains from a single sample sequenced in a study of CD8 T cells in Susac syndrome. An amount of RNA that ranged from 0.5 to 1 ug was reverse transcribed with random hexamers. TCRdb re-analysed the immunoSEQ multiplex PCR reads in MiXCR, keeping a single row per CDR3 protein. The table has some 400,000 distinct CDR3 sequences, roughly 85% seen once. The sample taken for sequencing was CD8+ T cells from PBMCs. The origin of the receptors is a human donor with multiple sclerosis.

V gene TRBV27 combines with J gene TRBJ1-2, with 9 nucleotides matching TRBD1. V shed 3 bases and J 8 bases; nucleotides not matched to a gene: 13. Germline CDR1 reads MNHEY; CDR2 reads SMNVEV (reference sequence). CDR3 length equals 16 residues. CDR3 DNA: TGTGCCAGCAGTTTCCAATCCCACAGGGGGCTGGGAGGCTACACCTTC. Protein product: CASSFQSHRGLGGYTF.

CDR3 in DNA: TGCGCCAGCAGTGATGTGCGGCTACCCCAAGAGACCCAGTACTTC. Encoded protein: CASSDVRLPQETQYF. This chain links TRBV10-2 with TRBJ2-5, with unresolved D. Germline CDR1 and CDR2: WSHSY and SAAADI. V lost 3 bases to trimming and J lost 1 base, with 12 bases between them. This CDR3 comprises 15 residues.

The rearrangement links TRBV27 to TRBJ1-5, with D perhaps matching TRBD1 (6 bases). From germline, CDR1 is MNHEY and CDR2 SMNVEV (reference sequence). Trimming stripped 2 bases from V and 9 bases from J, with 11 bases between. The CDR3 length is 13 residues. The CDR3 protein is CASSLGRGLPQHF. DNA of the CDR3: TGTGCCAGCAGTTTAGGCAGGGGTTTGCCCCAGCATTTT.

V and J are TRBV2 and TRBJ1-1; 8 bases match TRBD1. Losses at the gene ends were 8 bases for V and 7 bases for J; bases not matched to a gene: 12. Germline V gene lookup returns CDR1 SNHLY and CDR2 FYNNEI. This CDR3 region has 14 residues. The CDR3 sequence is CASAEGTGLYEAFF. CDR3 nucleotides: TGTGCCAGCGCCGAGGGGACAGGACTTTATGAAGCTTTCTTT.

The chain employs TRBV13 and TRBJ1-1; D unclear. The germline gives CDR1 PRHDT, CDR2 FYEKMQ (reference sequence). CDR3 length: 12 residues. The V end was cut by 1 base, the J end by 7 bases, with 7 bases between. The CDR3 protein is CASSLEANEAFF. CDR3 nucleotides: TGTGCCAGCAGCTTAGAAGCCAATGAAGCTTTCTTT.

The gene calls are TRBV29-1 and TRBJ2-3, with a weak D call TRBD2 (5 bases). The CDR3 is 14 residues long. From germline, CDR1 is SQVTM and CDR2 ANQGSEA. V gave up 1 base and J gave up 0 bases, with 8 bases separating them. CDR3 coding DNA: TGCAGCGTTGAAGGAAGCGGTAGCACAGATACGCAGTATTTT. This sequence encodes CSVEGSGSTDTQYF.

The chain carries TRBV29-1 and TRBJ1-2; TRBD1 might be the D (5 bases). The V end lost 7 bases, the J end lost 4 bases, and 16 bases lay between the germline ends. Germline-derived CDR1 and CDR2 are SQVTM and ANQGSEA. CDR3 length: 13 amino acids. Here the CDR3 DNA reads TGCAGCGCTCAAAGGGACGGAGTCTATGGCTACACCTTC. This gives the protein CSAQRDGVYGYTF.

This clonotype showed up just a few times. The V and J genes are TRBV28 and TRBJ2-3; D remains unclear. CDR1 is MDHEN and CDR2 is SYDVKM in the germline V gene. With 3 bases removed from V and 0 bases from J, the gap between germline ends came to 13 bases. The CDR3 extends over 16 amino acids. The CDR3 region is CASSFLIGPSTDTQYF. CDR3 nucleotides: TGTGCCAGCAGTTTCCTAATCGGGCCGAGCACAGATACGCAGTATTTT.

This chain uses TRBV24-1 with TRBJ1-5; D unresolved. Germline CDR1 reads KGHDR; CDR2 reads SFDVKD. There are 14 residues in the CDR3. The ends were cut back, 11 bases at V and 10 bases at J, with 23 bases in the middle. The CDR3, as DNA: TGTGCCATAACGGACCGATTTAGCTTGGAACCCCAGCATTTT. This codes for CAITDRFSLEPQHF.

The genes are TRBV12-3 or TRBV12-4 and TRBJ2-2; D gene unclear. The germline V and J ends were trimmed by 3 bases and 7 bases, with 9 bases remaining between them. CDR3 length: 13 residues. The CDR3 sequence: CASSFNPSGELFF. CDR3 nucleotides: TGTGCCAGCAGTTTTAATCCGAGCGGGGAGCTGTTTTTT.